Below are 29 T cell receptor beta chains sequenced from a single sample in a study of blood T cell repertoires in COVID-19. The assay was immunoSEQ multiplex PCR, and TCRdb's table has in-frame clones only and misses some. In the table there are 180,000 or so clones, about nine tenths of which are singletons. The sequencing sample was made of peripheral blood. Receptors were obtained from a man in his 70s with acute or convalescent COVID-19.

The V gene is TRBV28, the J gene TRBJ2-7; unclear D gene. The CDR3 consists of 12 residues. Germline V gene lookup returns CDR1 MDHEN and CDR2 SYDVKM. Trimming pared 6 bases from V and 2 bases from J, leaving 8 bases between. Written as DNA, the CDR3 is TGTGCCAGCAGAGGCGGTACCTACGAGCAGTACTTC. Translating gives CASRGGTYEQYF.

The rearrangement joins TRBV5-1 to TRBJ1-5, with D hard to call. CDR1 is SGHRS and CDR2 is YFSETQ in the germline V gene. V lost 1 base to trimming and J lost 5 bases, with 7 bases between them. The CDR3 contains 13 residues. The CDR3 bases are TGCGCCAGCAGCTTGTTGTCAGATCAGCCCCAGCATTTT. Its translation: CASSLLSDQPQHF.

This chain links TRBV9 with TRBJ1-2; TRBD1 is a possible D gene (6 bases). Trimming removed 3 bases at V and 0 bases at J, with 12 bases between. CDR1 and CDR2 from the germline V gene are SGDLS and YYNGEE. The CDR3 consists of 15 residues. The CDR3 nucleotides read TGTGCCAGCAGCGCCCGGGACACGCCTAACTATGGCTACACCTTC. The encoded protein is CASSARDTPNYGYTF. Drawing the rest from reference TRBV9 and TRBJ1-2, the complete variable domain is DSGVTQTPKHLITATGQRVTLRCSPRSGDLSVYWYQQSLDQGLQFLIQYYNGEERAKGNILERFSAQQFPDLHSELNLSSLELGDSALYFCASSARDTPNYGYTFGSGTRLTVV.

The chain uses TRBV6-5 and TRBJ2-3; D is uncertain. The CDR3 is made up of 14 amino acids. Germline CDR1 MNHEY, CDR2 SVGAGI. Trimming took off 6 bases at V and 2 bases at J, with 12 bases between the two ends. As DNA, the CDR3 is TGTGCCAGCAGAGTTAGTAGCCCCACAGATACGCAGTATTTT. Translation gives CASRVSSPTDTQYF.

The rearrangement uses TRBV5-5 and TRBJ2-2; a possible D gene is TRBD2 (6 bases). This CDR3 region has 14 residues. Germline V CDR1 and CDR2: SGHKS, YYEKEE (reference sequence). V shed 1 base and J shed 7 bases, with 11 bases lying between them. CDR3 sequence: CASSLREWHGELFF. The CDR3 coding sequence is TGTGCCAGCAGCTTGCGGGAGTGGCACGGGGAGCTGTTTTTT.

The V call is TRBV6-6, the J call TRBJ1-5, with a weak D call TRBD1 (5 bases). Deletions cut 5 bases from V and 6 bases from J, with 8 bases between. CDR3 size: 12 residues. Germline values: CDR1 MNHNY, CDR2 SVGAGI (reference sequence). The CDR3 DNA sequence: TGTGCCAGCAGTCCAGACAGTCAGCCCCAGCATTTT. Encoded protein: CASSPDSQPQHF.

The rearrangement uses TRBV5-1 and TRBJ2-7, with TRBD1 matching 9 bases. Unmatched junction bases numbered 9, after V lost 3 bases and J lost 5 bases. Germline CDR1 reads SGHRS; CDR2 reads YFSETQ. The CDR3 has 15 amino acids. CDR3 loop: CASSSKQGASDEQYF. The CDR3 bases are TGCGCCAGCAGCTCAAAACAGGGGGCTTCTGACGAGCAGTACTTC.

The chain uses TRBV7-9 and TRBJ2-2; maybe TRBD1 (5 bases). The length of the CDR3 is 15 residues. The germline V gene encodes CDR1 SEHNR and CDR2 FQNEAQ (reference sequence). Trimming cost V 5 bases and J 1 base, with 11 bases left between them. The CDR3 loop reads CASSPPTVNTGELFF. The DNA of the CDR3 is TGTGCCAGCAGCCCCCCGACAGTGAACACCGGGGAGCTGTTTTTT. Full variable domain (remainder filled in from reference TRBV7-9 and TRBJ2-2): DTGVSQNPRHKITKRGQNVTFRCDPISEHNRLYWYRQTLGQGPEFLTYFQNEAQLEKSRLLSDRFSAERPKGSFSTLEIQRTEQGDSAMYLCASSPPTVNTGELFFGEGSRLTVL.

The J gene is TRBJ2-7, the V gene TRBV19; D is ambiguous. V lost 3 bases and J lost 5, with 11 bases in between. Germline lookup yields CDR1 LNHDA and CDR2 SQIVND (reference sequence). CDR3 length: 13 amino acids. The CDR3 spells CASSIPFRDEQYF. The CDR3 DNA is TGTGCCAGTAGTATCCCCTTTCGGGACGAGCAGTACTTC.

This chain uses TRBV5-4 with TRBJ2-1, with 10 positions matching TRBD2. This CDR3 is 15 amino acids long. The V and J ends lost 4 bases and 5 bases, in that order; junction bases with no gene match: 6. Germline CDR1 SGHNT, CDR2 YYREEE (reference sequence). The CDR3 here is CASSLSLAGDNEQFF. CDR3 coding DNA: TGTGCCAGCAGCCTGAGCCTAGCGGGGGACAATGAGCAGTTCTTC.

This chain connects TRBV30 to TRBJ1-2, with D possibly matching TRBD1 (6 bases). From germline, CDR1 is GTSNPN and CDR2 SVGIG (reference sequence). Trimming left V 1 base short and J 4 bases short, with 10 bases between. The CDR3 sequence is 13 residues long. In DNA, the CDR3 is TGTGCCTGGAGTGCACAGGGTGGCTATGGCTACACCTTC. As protein: CAWSAQGGYGYTF.

The chain recombines TRBV10-3 with TRBJ2-7; weak D call: TRBD1 (5 bases). CDR1 ENHRY and CDR2 SYGVKD come from the germline V gene. The CDR3 is made up of 17 amino acids. Deletions cut 0 bases from V and 3 bases from J, with 18 bases between. The CDR3 DNA is TGTGCCATCAGTGAGTCGACTGGGGCTCAACCGGGCTACGAGCAGTACTTC. It yields the protein CAISESTGAQPGYEQYF.

The chain is built from TRBV2 and TRBJ2-3, with 7 bases identical to TRBD1. Per the germline V gene, CDR1 is SNHLY and CDR2 is FYNNEI. This CDR3 region has 15 residues. The V segment lost 11 bases and the J segment 3 bases; nucleotides outside the gene matches: 14. CDR3 in amino acids: CALRRGPMATDTQYF. The CDR3 DNA reads TGTGCCCTCAGAAGGGGGCCGATGGCAACAGATACGCAGTATTTT.

V gene TRBV5-4 combines with J gene TRBJ1-3; D call uncertain. Deletions cut 4 bases from V and 1 base from J, with 9 bases between. The CDR3 sequence is 14 residues long. Germline CDR1 and CDR2: SGHNT and YYREEE (reference sequence). The CDR3 reads CASSRRESGNTIYF. The CDR3 DNA reads TGTGCCAGCAGCCGGCGGGAGTCTGGAAACACCATATATTTT.

This clone was counted between two and nine times. V usage is TRBV7-2 and J usage is TRBJ2-5, with TRBD2 as a possible D gene (7 bases). The germline V and J ends were trimmed by 5 bases and 3 bases, with 13 bases remaining between them. Germline assignment: CDR1 SGHTA and CDR2 FQGNSA. CDR3 length: 14 residues. The CDR3 spells CASSPAGDKETQYF. The CDR3 DNA sequence: TGTGCCAGCAGCCCGGCGGGGGACAAAGAGACCCAGTACTTC.

The chain combines TRBV6-5 with TRBJ2-7, with D tentatively TRBD1 (6 bases). V gave up 0 bases and J gave up 0 bases, with 9 bases separating them. The CDR3 totals 15 residues. Germline V gene data show CDR1 as MNHEY and CDR2 as SVGAGI. CDR3 residues: CASSYSAGDSYEQYF. DNA for the CDR3: TGTGCCAGCAGTTACTCGGCAGGGGACTCCTACGAGCAGTACTTC.

CDR3 DNA sequence: TGTGCCAGCAGTTTATTCGCCGACTTATCCTACGAGCAGTACTTC. Its translation is CASSLFADLSYEQYF. The chain couples TRBV27 to TRBJ2-7; D is uncertain. The CDR3 runs 15 residues. Between the trimmed V and J ends, which lost 1 base and 1 base, there was a span of 11 bases. Germline-derived CDR1 and CDR2 are MNHEY and SMNVEV (reference sequence).

The rearrangement uses TRBV7-3 and TRBJ2-7; no firm D call. V was clipped by 2 bases and J by 0 bases, with 11 bases between them. Looked up from germline, CDR1 is SGHTA and CDR2 is FQGTGA. This CDR3 region has 15 residues. The CDR3 is CASSLLDWPSYEQYF. CDR3 sequence (DNA): TGTGCCAGCAGCTTACTCGATTGGCCCTCCTACGAGCAGTACTTC.

The chain combines TRBV11-2 with TRBJ2-2, with 7 nucleotides matching TRBD1. CDR3 length: 15 residues. V shed 2 bases and J 6 bases; nucleotides not matched to a gene: 6. CDR1 SGHAT and CDR2 FQNNGV come from the germline V gene. The CDR3 DNA sequence: TGTGCCAGCAGCTTATTCTGGACAGGAGCCGGGGAGCTGTTTTTT. Translating it yields CASSLFWTGAGELFF.

This sequence joins TRBV27 and TRBJ2-1; TRBD2 might be the D (5 bases). V lost 6 bases and J lost 0, with 12 bases in between. Germline V lookup: CDR1 MNHEY, CDR2 SMNVEV (reference sequence). The CDR3 sequence is 15 residues long. The CDR3 bases are TGTGCCAGCAGCGAGGAGGTGAGCTCCTACAATGAGCAGTTCTTC. The encoded protein is CASSEEVSSYNEQFF.

This chain uses TRBV7-2 with TRBJ2-7; the D gene is possibly TRBD1 (6 bases). V lost 2 bases and J 5 bases, leaving 13 bases between the germline ends. Per germline, CDR1 SGHTA and CDR2 FQGNSA. The CDR3 runs to 14 residues. The CDR3 protein is CASSLSGQSHEQYF. CDR3 DNA sequence: TGTGCCAGCAGCTTATCGGGACAATCCCACGAGCAGTACTTC.

This clone was recorded once. The J gene is TRBJ2-1, the V gene TRBV19; 10 bases fit TRBD1. V lost 6 bases and J lost 6; bases outside the gene matches: 5. This CDR3 spans 14 amino acids. Germline V gene sequence: CDR1 LNHDA, CDR2 SQIVND (reference sequence). CDR3 in DNA: TGTGCCAGTAGCGCCGGGACAGGGGCCAATGAGCAGTTCTTC. Its protein is CASSAGTGANEQFF.

The chain couples TRBV14 to TRBJ1-1, with D possibly TRBD1 on 6 matching bases. This CDR3 comprises 15 residues. V was shortened by 4 bases and J by 3 bases, with 15 bases between the two germline ends. Germline V CDR1 and CDR2: SGHDN, FVKESK. This chain's CDR3 is CASSPGRNRDTEAFF. CDR3 DNA: TGTGCCAGCAGCCCAGGAAGGAACAGGGACACTGAAGCTTTCTTT.

This clone was observed once. The chain has TRBV11-2 and TRBJ2-1, with TRBD2 as a possible D gene (6 bases). This CDR3 spans 15 amino acids. From germline, CDR1 is SGHAT and CDR2 FQNNGV. V gave up 5 bases and J gave up 3 bases, with 14 bases separating them. As DNA, the CDR3 is TGTGCCAGCAGCCCCGGGACGGACTACTACAATGAGCAGTTCTTC. Amino acids: CASSPGTDYYNEQFF.

The chain joins TRBV5-5 to TRBJ2-1; D is possibly TRBD2 (6 bases). Germline values: CDR1 SGHKS, CDR2 YYEKEE (reference sequence). The CDR3 spans 15 residues. The ends were cut back, 4 bases at V and 7 bases at J, with 18 bases in the middle. The chain's CDR3 is CASSRGGGSSNEQFF. CDR3 nucleotides: TGTGCCAGCAGCCGGGGAGGAGGTAGTAGTAATGAGCAGTTCTTC.

The CDR3, as DNA: TGCGCCAGCAGCTCCTCCGGGACATATGAGCAGTTCTTC. It codes for CASSSSGTYEQFF. The chain links TRBV5-1 to TRBJ2-1; D perhaps matches TRBD1 (6 bases). Germline CDR1 SGHRS, CDR2 YFSETQ. This CDR3 region has 13 residues. With 3 bases removed from V and 8 bases from J, the gap between germline ends came to 12 bases. The variable domain in full, completed from reference TRBV5-1 and TRBJ2-1, reads KAGVTQTPRYLIKTRGQQVTLSCSPISGHRSVSWYQQTPGQGLQFLFEYFSETQRNKGNFPGRFSGRQFSNSRSEMNVSTLELGDSALYLCASSSSGTYEQFFGPGTRLTVL.

This chain uses TRBV7-9 with TRBJ2-7; TRBD2 matches at 7 bases. CDR1 is SEHNR and CDR2 is FQNEAQ in the germline V gene (reference sequence). CDR3 length: 17 residues. V lost 3 bases to trimming and J lost 0 bases; unmatched junction nucleotides: 11. The CDR3 here is CASSFFLGGENSYEQYF. Written as DNA, the CDR3 is TGTGCCAGCAGCTTTTTTCTGGGAGGGGAAAACTCCTACGAGCAGTACTTC.

The genes are TRBV11-3 and TRBJ1-3, with a tentative D call TRBD1 (5 bases). The CDR3 has 16 amino acids. Germline loops: CDR1 SGHNT, CDR2 YENEEA. V gave up 1 base and J gave up 0 bases, with 10 bases separating them. The DNA of the CDR3 is TGTGCCAGCAGCTTAGGGGAAGGGGCCTCTGGAAACACCATATATTTT. This gives the protein CASSLGEGASGNTIYF.

The sample holds a few counts of this clone. The genes are TRBV2 and TRBJ2-7, with D possibly matching TRBD1 (6 bases). Looked up from germline, CDR1 is SNHLY and CDR2 is FYNNEI. The CDR3 contains 15 residues. V lost 6 bases, J lost 3 bases, and 18 bases lay in between. CDR3 bases: TGTGCCAGCAGGATGACAGGAGGCGAGCTCTACGAGCAGTACTTC. Translating gives CASRMTGGELYEQYF.